The 2 T cell receptor beta chains presented below share a single source sample, sequenced in a study of brain T cells in children with intractable seizures. Time point noted: blood from clinic visit 5 months post-surgery; TSC patient then seizure free. Clones were read by immunoSEQ multiplex PCR, and TCRdb kept only the in-frame ones, dropping some. This table has about 340,000 clones, about 94% appearing once. The sequenced sample was peripheral blood, obtained 4 to 5 months after surgery. The source is a boy under two years old with tuberous sclerosis and intractable seizures.

In DNA, the CDR3 is TGCAGTGCTAGAGTCTACAATGAGCAGTTCTTC. This encodes CSARVYNEQFF. The J gene is TRBJ2-1, the V gene TRBV20-1, with unresolved D. The CDR3 is made up of 11 amino acids. The V end lost 1 base, the J end lost 3 bases, and 1 base lay between the germline ends. From germline, CDR1 is DFQATT and CDR2 SNEGSKA (reference sequence).

Concerning this clone: Relative to the germline gene, one junction end is altered; a read error may explain this. The V and J genes are TRBV5-1 and TRBJ1-4; D is possibly TRBD1 (6 bases). CDR1 and CDR2 (germline): SGHRS, YFSETQ. This CDR3 is built from 15 residues. The DNA for the CDR3 is TGCGCCAGCAGCCCGGTGACAGGAGCTAATGAAGAACTGTTTTTT. Its translation is CASSPVTGANEELFF.